The 2 T cell receptor beta chains below were found in one sample sequenced in a study of glioma-infiltrating T cells after dendritic cell vaccination. Produced via immunoSEQ multiplex PCR; TCRdb's table is partial and in-frame only. The table records under 130,000 clones, about four fifths of them present only once. The specimen comprised blood, sampled before dendritic cell vaccination. These receptors were collected from a human donor with glioblastoma.

The chain links TRBV7-2 to TRBJ2-2, with D perhaps TRBD2 (6 bases). The germline V and J ends were trimmed by 6 bases and 0 bases, with 11 bases remaining between them. Germline lookup yields CDR1 SGHTA and CDR2 FQGNSA. The CDR3 runs 15 residues. This CDR3 is CASRQAGANTGELFF. The DNA for the CDR3 is TGTGCCAGCAGACAAGCGGGCGCGAACACCGGGGAGCTGTTTTTT.

The chain combines TRBV2 with TRBJ2-2; 8 positions match TRBD2. CDR3 length: 15 residues. J was trimmed by 4 bases and V by 7 bases; bases with no gene match: 8. CDR1 and CDR2 (germline): SNHLY, FYNNEI. The CDR3 is CASKPRGGLTGELFF. CDR3 coding DNA: TGTGCCAGCAAGCCCCGGGGGGGCCTCACCGGGGAGCTGTTTTTT.